This record covers a single TCR beta chain. The germline V gene has CDR1 ENHRY and CDR2 SYGVKD. Trimming left V 0 bases short and J 5 bases short, with 10 bases between. This CDR3 spans 14 amino acids. The data are from a study of blood T cell repertoires in COVID-19. Some clones are missing from TCRdb's copy, which holds only in-frame ones; the method was immunoSEQ multiplex PCR. The sample carries about 140,000 clones, 80% to 85% recorded once. This clonotype originated in a human donor in a cohort sampled during active COVID-19. Sequences were obtained from peripheral blood. This chain joins TRBV10-3 and TRBJ1-1, with D possibly TRBD1 on 5 matching bases. The CDR3 region is CAISESNRGTEAFF. The CDR3 nucleotides read TGTGCCATCAGTGAGTCAAATAGGGGAACTGAAGCTTTCTTT.